These T cell receptor beta chains were read from a single sample in a study of response to subunit inactivated influenza vaccine. MiXCR was run by TCRdb on the RT-PCR reads, yielding one entry per CDR3 protein. Of under 750,000 distinct CDR3 sequences in the sample, around 11% were seen once. The sample was PBMCs from blood, taken on the day of vaccination. Every receptor here comes from a man aged 45 to 65 who received an inactivated influenza vaccine. Each CDR3 is given with its conserved first and last residue. A D gene is named only where the DNA matches it firmly. For some rows the clone size is stated as once, few or many, or as a class when expanded; others skip it.

TRBV7-8	TRBD1	14	.	TRBJ2-5	CASSATGARGTQYF	TGTGCCAGCAGCGCTACAGGGGCGAGGGGGACCCAGTACTTC
TRBV7-8	TRBD2	15	.	TRBJ2-3	CASSKAGGHTDTQYF	TGTGCCAGCAGCAAAGCGGGGGGGCATACAGATACGCAGTATTTT
TRBV11-2	TRBD1	18	few	TRBJ1-4	CASSLRGAGGASREKLFF	TGTGCCAGCAGCTTACGAGGTGCAGGGGGCGCTTCTCGGGAAAAACTGTTTTTT
TRBV28	.	11	.	TRBJ2-7	CASRWGVEQYF	TGTGCCAGCAGGTGGGGTGTCGAGCAGTACTTC
TRBV6-2/TRBV6-3	TRBD2	16	few	TRBJ2-7	CASSYSTLAGFYEQYF	TGTGCCAGCAGTTACTCGACACTAGCGGGGTTCTACGAGCAGTACTTC
TRBV15	TRBD1	15	few	TRBJ2-3	CATSRVRTGTDTQYF	TGTGCCACCAGCAGAGTGCGGACAGGGACAGATACGCAGTATTTT
TRBV29-1	.	9	.	TRBJ2-3	CSTSDTQYF	TGCAGCACCTCAGATACGCAGTATTTT
TRBV20-1	TRBD2	12	.	TRBJ2-1	CSASSGDNEQFF	TGCAGTGCTAGTAGCGGGGACAATGAGCAGTTCTTC
TRBV7-9	.	13	many	TRBJ1-1	CASSLRQNTEAFF	TGCGCCAGCAGCTTGAGACAGAACACTGAAGCTTTCTTT
TRBV7-7	TRBD2	17	few	TRBJ2-3	CASSRAAGGPSTDTQYF	TGTGCCAGCAGCCGGGCGGCGGGAGGGCCTAGCACAGATACGCAGTATTTT
TRBV5-1	TRBD2	17	few	TRBJ2-1	CASSPLGLADFYNEQFF	TGCGCCAGCAGCCCCTTAGGGCTAGCGGACTTCTACAATGAGCAGTTCTTC
TRBV7-2	.	15	many	TRBJ2-3	CASSLAGGPPDTQYF	TGTGCCAGCAGCTTAGCGGGGGGCCCCCCAGATACGCAGTATTTT